The rows below give T cell receptor beta chains drawn from one sample of a study of molecular identifiers for immune sequencing clone quantification. TCRdb analysed the PCR reads with MiXCR anew, one entry per CDR3 protein. The repertoire has nearly 650,000 distinct CDR3 sequences, roughly 23% of them found once; the top ten carry 0.7% to 0.95%. The sample comprised naive CD8+ T cells from blood, with Jurkat cell RNA spiked in. The source of these receptors is a human donor in good health. Some libraries in this study had Jurkat cell RNA spiked in. CDR3s include the opening cysteine and the closing phenylalanine or tryptophan. A D gene is named only where the DNA matches it firmly. Rows may omit the clone size; those that give it use once, few, many or a size class.

d_call j_call v_call cdr3_length clone_size cdr3_aa cdr3_nt
TRBD2 TRBJ2-1 TRBV7-7 15 - CASSPTGLAFGEQFF TGTGCTAGCAGCCCGACGGGACTAGCGTTTGGTGAGCAGTTCTTC
TRBD1 TRBJ2-7 TRBV7-9 17 few CASSATPDRGHSYEQYF TGTGCCAGCAGCGCAACTCCCGACAGGGGGCACTCCTACGAGCAGTACTTC
- TRBJ2-4 TRBV19 12 - CASSIDTGPKYF TGTGCCAGTAGTATAGATACAGGGCCTAAGTACTTC
- TRBJ2-6 TRBV7-9 16 - CASSPTTDSGANVLTF TGTGCCAGCAGCCCTACGACAGACTCTGGGGCCAACGTCCTGACTTTC
- TRBJ2-1 TRBV6-5 14 many CASSYLGPGNEQFF TGTGCCAGCAGTTATTTGGGGCCCGGCAATGAGCAGTTCTTC
- TRBJ2-7 TRBV4-3 16 many CASSQDRGALNYEQYF TGCGCCAGCAGCCAAGATCGGGGGGCGCTTAATTACGAGCAGTACTTC
- TRBJ1-2 TRBV28 14 few CASSFGGGDYGYTF TGTGCCAGCAGTTTTGGGGGAGGGGACTATGGCTACACCTTC
- TRBJ2-3 TRBV5-4 15 - CASSFSERNTDTQYF TGTGCCAGCAGCTTCTCCGAGCGGAACACAGATACGCAGTATTTT
TRBD2 TRBJ2-7 TRBV4-1 15 few CASSLAAGEGYEQYF TGCGCCAGCAGCCTCGCCGCGGGGGAAGGCTACGAGCAGTACTTC
TRBD2 TRBJ2-3 TRBV7-9 17 - CASSLASGSMGTDTQYF TGTGCCAGCAGCTTAGCAAGCGGGAGTATGGGCACAGATACGCAGTATTTT
- TRBJ2-5 TRBV19 12 many CATQDIIQTQYF TGTGCCACCCAGGACATCATACAGACCCAGTACTTC
- TRBJ1-5 TRBV3-2 14 few CASSRDRGNQPQHF TGTGCCAGCAGCCGGGACAGGGGAAATCAGCCCCAGCATTTT
- TRBJ1-1 TRBV4-1 15 - CASCHAPGHDTEAFF TGCGCCAGCTGCCATGCACCGGGACACGACACTGAAGCTTTCTTT
- TRBJ1-1 TRBV20-1 13 many CSARAPMRTEAFF TGCAGTGCTAGAGCCCCAATGAGGACTGAAGCTTTCTTT
- TRBJ2-2 TRBV7-9 13 few CASSSRGGGELFF TGTGCCAGCAGCTCGAGGGGTGGCGGGGAGCTGTTTTTT
- TRBJ2-6 TRBV9 14 many CASSAVSGANVLTF TGTGCCAGCAGTGCGGTCTCTGGGGCCAACGTCCTGACTTTC
- TRBJ2-3 TRBV2 14 many CASSGRPITDTQYF TGTGCCAGCAGCGGGCGACCGATCACAGATACGCAGTATTTT
- TRBJ1-5 TRBV6-2/TRBV6-3 14 few CASSPDRGGQPQHF TGTGCCAGCAGCCCCGATAGGGGAGGTCAGCCCCAGCATTTT
TRBD1 TRBJ1-1 TRBV20-1 15 many CSARETGGRVTEAFF TGCAGTGCTAGAGAGACAGGGGGTCGGGTCACTGAAGCTTTCTTT
- TRBJ2-4 TRBV20-1 17 many CSARDRGPDLAKNIQYF TGCAGTGCTAGAGATAGGGGACCTGACCTAGCCAAAAACATTCAGTACTTC
- TRBJ2-5 TRBV20-1 14 many CSARDLGGLETQYF TGCAGTGCTAGAGATCTGGGCGGGCTAGAGACCCAGTACTTC
- TRBJ1-2 TRBV3-1 14 - CASSQTGTYYGYTF TGTGCCAGCAGCCAAACCGGGACATACTATGGCTACACCTTC
TRBD2 TRBJ2-1 TRBV19 14 few CASSISGGANEQFF TGTGCCAGTAGTATTAGCGGGGGGGCAAATGAGCAGTTCTTC
- TRBJ2-7 TRBV12-3/TRBV12-4 13 - CASSRDWGPEQYF TGTGCCAGCAGCAGGGACTGGGGGCCGGAGCAGTACTTC
TRBD1 TRBJ2-7 TRBV7-9 14 many CASSWGTGSYEQYF TGTGCCAGCAGCTGGGGGACAGGGAGCTACGAGCAGTACTTC
- TRBJ2-5 TRBV25-1 15 - CASSNLRGIQEPQYF TGTGCCAGCAGCAACTTGAGGGGGATACAAGAGCCCCAGTACTTC
TRBD1 TRBJ1-2 TRBV9 16 - CASSSRPGTGYNGYTF TGTGCCAGCAGCTCTCGTCCCGGGACAGGGTATAATGGCTACACCTTC
- TRBJ2-7 TRBV4-2 15 - CASSKLVGPSYEQYF TGTGCCAGCAGCAAACTAGTGGGACCTTCCTACGAGCAGTACTTC